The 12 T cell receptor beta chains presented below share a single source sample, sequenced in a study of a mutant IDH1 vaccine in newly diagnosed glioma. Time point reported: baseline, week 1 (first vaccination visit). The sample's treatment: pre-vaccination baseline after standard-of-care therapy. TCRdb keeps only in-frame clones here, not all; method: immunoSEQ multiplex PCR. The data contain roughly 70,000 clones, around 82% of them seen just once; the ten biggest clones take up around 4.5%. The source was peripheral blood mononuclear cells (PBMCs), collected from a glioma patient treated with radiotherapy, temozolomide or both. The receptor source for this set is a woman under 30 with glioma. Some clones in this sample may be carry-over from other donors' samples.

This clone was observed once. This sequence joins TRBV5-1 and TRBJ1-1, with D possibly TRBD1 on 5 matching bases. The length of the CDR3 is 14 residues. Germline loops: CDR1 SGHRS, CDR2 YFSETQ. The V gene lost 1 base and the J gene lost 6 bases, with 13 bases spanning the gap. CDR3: CASSLSRVGAEAFF. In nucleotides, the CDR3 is TGCGCCAGCAGCTTGAGCAGGGTGGGTGCTGAAGCTTTCTTT. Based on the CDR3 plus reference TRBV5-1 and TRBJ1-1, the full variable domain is KAGVTQTPRYLIKTRGQQVTLSCSPISGHRSVSWYQQTPGQGLQFLFEYFSETQRNKGNFPGRFSGRQFSNSRSEMNVSTLELGDSALYLCASSLSRVGAEAFFGQGTRLTVV.

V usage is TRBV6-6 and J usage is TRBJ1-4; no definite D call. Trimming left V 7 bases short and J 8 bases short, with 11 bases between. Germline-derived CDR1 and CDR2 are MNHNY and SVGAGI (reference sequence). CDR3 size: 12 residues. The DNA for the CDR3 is TGTGCCAGCACCCACGGTTTGGAAAAACTGTTTTTT. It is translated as CASTHGLEKLFF.

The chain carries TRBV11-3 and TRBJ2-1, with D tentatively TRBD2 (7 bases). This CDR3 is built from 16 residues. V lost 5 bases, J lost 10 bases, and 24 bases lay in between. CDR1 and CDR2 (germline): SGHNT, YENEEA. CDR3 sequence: CASSPIMGGGVGEQFF. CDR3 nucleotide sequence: TGTGCCAGCAGCCCCATTATGGGGGGGGGCGTGGGAGAGCAGTTCTTC.

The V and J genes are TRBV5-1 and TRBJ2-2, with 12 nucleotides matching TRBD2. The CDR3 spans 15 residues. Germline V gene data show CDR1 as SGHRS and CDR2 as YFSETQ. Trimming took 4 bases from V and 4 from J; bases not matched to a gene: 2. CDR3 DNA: TGCGCCAGCAGCAAGGGACTAGCGGGCACCGGGGAGCTGTTTTTT. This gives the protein CASSKGLAGTGELFF. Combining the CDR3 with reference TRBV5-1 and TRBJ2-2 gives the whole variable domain KAGVTQTPRYLIKTRGQQVTLSCSPISGHRSVSWYQQTPGQGLQFLFEYFSETQRNKGNFPGRFSGRQFSNSRSEMNVSTLELGDSALYLCASSKGLAGTGELFFGEGSRLTVL.

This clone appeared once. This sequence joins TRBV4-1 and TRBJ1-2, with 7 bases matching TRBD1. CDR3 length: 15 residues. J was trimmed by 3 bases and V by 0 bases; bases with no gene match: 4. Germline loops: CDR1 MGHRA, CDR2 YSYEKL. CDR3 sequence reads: CASSQDATGYYGYTF. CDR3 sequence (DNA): TGCGCCAGCAGCCAAGATGCGACAGGGTACTATGGCTACACCTTC.

Written as DNA, the CDR3 is TGCAGCGTTTGGACAGGGGGCCATGGCTACACCTTC. Translating gives CSVWTGGHGYTF. This rearrangement joins TRBV29-1 to TRBJ1-2; TRBD1 matches at 11 bases. Germline V gene sequence: CDR1 SQVTM, CDR2 ANQGSEA. The V and J ends lost 5 bases and 6 bases, in that order; junction bases with no gene match: 2. The CDR3 runs to 12 residues.

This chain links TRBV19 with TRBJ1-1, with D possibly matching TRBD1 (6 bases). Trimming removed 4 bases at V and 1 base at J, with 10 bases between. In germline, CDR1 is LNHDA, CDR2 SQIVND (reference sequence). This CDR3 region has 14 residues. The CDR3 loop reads CASSKQGQNTEAFF. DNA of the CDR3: TGTGCCAGTAGTAAACAGGGACAGAACACTGAAGCTTTCTTT.

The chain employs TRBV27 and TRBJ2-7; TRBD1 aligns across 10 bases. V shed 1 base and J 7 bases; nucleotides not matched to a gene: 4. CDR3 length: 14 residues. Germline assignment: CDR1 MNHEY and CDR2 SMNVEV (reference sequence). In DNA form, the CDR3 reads TGTGCCAGCAGTTTATTGGGACAGGGGCGGGAGCAGTACTTC. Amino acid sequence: CASSLLGQGREQYF.

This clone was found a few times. The chain's CDR3 is CASSASVSSYNSPLHF. The CDR3 DNA reads TGTGCCAGCAGCGCGTCAGTGAGCTCCTATAATTCACCCCTCCACTTT. The chain links TRBV5-4 to TRBJ1-6; no definite D call. V was shortened by 4 bases and J by 0 bases, with 11 bases between the two germline ends. CDR3 length equals 16 residues. CDR1 and CDR2 from the germline V gene are SGHNT and YYREEE (reference sequence). Based on the CDR3 plus reference TRBV5-4 and TRBJ1-6, the full variable domain is ETGVTQSPTHLIKTRGQQVTLRCSSQSGHNTVSWYQQALGQGPQFIFQYYREEENGRGNFPPRFSGLQFPNYSSELNVNALELDDSALYLCASSASVSSYNSPLHFGNGTRLTVT.

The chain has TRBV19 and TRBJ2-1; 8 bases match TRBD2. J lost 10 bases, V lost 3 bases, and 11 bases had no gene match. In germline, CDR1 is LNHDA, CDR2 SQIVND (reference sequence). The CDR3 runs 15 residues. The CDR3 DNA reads TGTGCCAGTAGTATGATGGCGGGGGGACCGTTGGAGCAGTTCTTC. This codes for CASSMMAGGPLEQFF.

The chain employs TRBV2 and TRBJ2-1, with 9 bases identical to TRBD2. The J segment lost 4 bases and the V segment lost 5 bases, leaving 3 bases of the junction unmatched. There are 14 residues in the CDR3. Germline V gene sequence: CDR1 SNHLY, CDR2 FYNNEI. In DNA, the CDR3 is TGTGCCAGCAGTTTCGGACTAGCGTACAATGAGCAGTTCTTC. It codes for CASSFGLAYNEQFF.

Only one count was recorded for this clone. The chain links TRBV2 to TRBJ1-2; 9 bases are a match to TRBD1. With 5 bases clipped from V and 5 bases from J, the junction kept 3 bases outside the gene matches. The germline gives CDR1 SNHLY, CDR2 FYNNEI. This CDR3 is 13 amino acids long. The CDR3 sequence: CASSLDRGYGYTF. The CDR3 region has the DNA TGTGCCAGCAGTTTGGACAGGGGATATGGCTACACCTTC.